The 31 T cell receptor beta chains in this list originate from one sample, sequenced in a study of CD8+CD57+ T cells in acquired aplastic anemia. TCR beta VDJ and CDR3 profiling used genomic DNA as template. TCRdb re-analysed the reads in MiXCR, keeping a single row per CDR3 protein. The repertoire holds roughly 160,000 distinct CDR3 sequences, more than 45% seen once, with roughly 2.8% in the top ten. It was patients with CD8+CD57+ cell expansion by flow cytometry who were chosen for sequencing. Input material: sorted CD4+, CD8+, or CD8+CD57+ T cells (not recorded which) from PBMCs. These receptors originate from a human donor with aplastic anemia.

This chain connects TRBV30 to TRBJ2-1, with 14 bases matching TRBD2. This CDR3 has 16 amino acids. CDR1 is GTSNPN, CDR2 SVGIG, per germline (reference sequence). The V gene end was trimmed by 5 bases and the J gene end by 2 bases; junction bases not matched to a gene: 5. In nucleotides, the CDR3 is TGTGCCTGGCCGGGACTAGCGGGAGTTACCTACAATGAGCAGTTCTTC. Amino acids: CAWPGLAGVTYNEQFF.

V usage is TRBV25-1 and J usage is TRBJ1-5, with D possibly being TRBD1 (5 bases). V shed 6 bases and J shed 4 bases, with 13 bases lying between them. The CDR3 consists of 14 residues. CDR1 is MGHDK, CDR2 SYGVNS, per germline. The CDR3 nucleotides read TGTGCCAGCAGCTTTGGACATGTAAATCAGCCCCAGCATTTT. This encodes CASSFGHVNQPQHF.

This clonotype was seen only a few times. CDR3 sequence: CASSLTGDGYTF. The DNA of the CDR3 is TGTGCCAGCAGCTTAACAGGGGATGGCTACACCTTC. J is TRBJ1-2 and V is TRBV7-3; a weak D match, TRBD1 (5 bases). This CDR3 is 12 amino acids long. V was shortened by 0 bases and J by 6 bases, with 5 bases between the two germline ends. In germline, CDR1 is SGHTA, CDR2 FQGTGA. Complete variable domain (other parts from reference TRBV7-3 and TRBJ1-2): GAGVSQTPSNKVTEKGKYVELRCDPISGHTALYWYRQSLGQGPEFLIYFQGTGAADDSGLPNDRFFAVRPEGSVSTLKIQRTERGDSAVYLCASSLTGDGYTFGSGTRLTVV.

The chain has TRBV6-1 and TRBJ1-2; 9 bases are a match to TRBD1. The germline V gene encodes CDR1 MNHNS and CDR2 SASEGT. V shed 6 bases, J shed 5 bases, and the junction held 7 bases outside the gene matches. This CDR3 spans 14 amino acids. The CDR3 spells CASRKTGTGYGYTF. CDR3 nucleotide sequence: TGTGCCAGCAGAAAGACCGGGACAGGGTATGGCTACACCTTC.

The V call is TRBV12-3 or TRBV12-4, the J call TRBJ1-6; D is ambiguous. Trimming cost V 4 bases and J 9 bases, with 13 bases left between them. The CDR3 covers 14 residues. The DNA of the CDR3 is TGTGCCAGCAGTTCCCAGACAACTGGTTCACCCCTCCACTTT. The encoded protein is CASSSQTTGSPLHF.

This clonotype was seen once. This chain connects TRBV10-1 to TRBJ1-1; possibly TRBD1 for D (6 bases). Germline V gene sequence: CDR1 WNHNN, CDR2 SYGVQD (reference sequence). CDR3 length: 15 residues. With 2 bases removed from V and 4 bases from J, the gap between germline ends came to 14 bases. The DNA for the CDR3 is TGCGCCAGCAGTGAGAAGACAGGAGACCTCACTGAAGCTTTCTTT. Its translation: CASSEKTGDLTEAFF.

This clonotype was observed at least ten times. The chain has TRBV10-3 and TRBJ2-5; D is unclear. The germline V and J ends were trimmed by 3 bases and 5 bases, with 7 bases remaining between them. Germline values: CDR1 ENHRY, CDR2 SYGVKD. CDR3 size: 12 residues. CDR3: CAISDLGETQYF. The CDR3 DNA follows: TGTGCCATCAGTGATCTCGGGGAGACCCAGTACTTC.

This rearrangement joins TRBV7-8 to TRBJ1-6; D remains unclear. From germline, CDR1 is SGHVS and CDR2 FQNEAQ. The V gene lost 5 bases and the J gene lost 9 bases, with 11 bases spanning the gap. CDR3 size: 13 residues. CDR3 amino acids: CASSPQTGSPLHF. CDR3 bases: TGTGCCAGCAGCCCTCAGACGGGTTCACCCCTCCACTTT.

This clonotype was picked up many times. This chain uses TRBV11-2 with TRBJ2-6, with a weak D call TRBD1 (6 bases). V lost 5 bases and J lost 0, with 23 bases in between. Germline assignment: CDR1 SGHAT and CDR2 FQNNGV. CDR3 length: 20 amino acids. CDR3 sequence: CASSRPDPGDPLSGANVLTF. Here the CDR3 DNA reads TGTGCCAGCAGCCGCCCAGATCCAGGGGACCCCCTCTCTGGGGCCAACGTCCTGACTTTC. Full variable domain (missing parts from reference TRBV11-2 and TRBJ2-6): EAGVAQSPRYKIIEKRQSVAFWCNPISGHATLYWYQQILGQGPKLLIQFQNNGVVDDSQLPKDRFSAERLKGVDSTLKIQPAKLEDSAVYLCASSRPDPGDPLSGANVLTFGAGSRLTVL.

This clonotype showed up many times. The V call is TRBV7-3, the J call TRBJ2-1; TRBD1 might be the D (6 bases). V gave up 2 bases and J gave up 2 bases, with 7 bases separating them. CDR3 length: 14 amino acids. Germline CDR1 reads SGHTA; CDR2 reads FQGTGA. DNA of the CDR3: TGTGCCAGCAGCTTATCAGGGGCCTACAATGAGCAGTTCTTC. Its translation: CASSLSGAYNEQFF.

The chain couples TRBV7-6 to TRBJ1-1; TRBD1 is a possible D gene (5 bases). V lost 2 bases and J lost 3, with 7 bases in between. The germline V gene has CDR1 SGHVS and CDR2 FNYEAQ. The CDR3 consists of 13 residues. CDR3 sequence reads: CASSLRDYTEAFF. CDR3 coding DNA: TGTGCCAGCAGCTTAAGGGACTACACTGAAGCTTTCTTT.

The sample holds many counts of this clonotype. The V and J genes are TRBV5-1 and TRBJ2-1, with D possibly matching TRBD2 (6 bases). Germline CDR1 is SGHRS and CDR2 is YFSETQ. V lost 0 bases, J lost 8 bases, and 15 bases lay in between. The length of the CDR3 is 15 residues. CDR3 in DNA: TGCGCCAGCAGCTTGGCCCGGGAGAGGATCGATGAGCAGTTCTTC. This sequence encodes CASSLARERIDEQFF. Full variable domain (rest looked up from reference TRBV5-1 and TRBJ2-1): KAGVTQTPRYLIKTRGQQVTLSCSPISGHRSVSWYQQTPGQGLQFLFEYFSETQRNKGNFPGRFSGRQFSNSRSEMNVSTLELGDSALYLCASSLARERIDEQFFGPGTRLTVL.

The table lists this clonotype with many counts. J is TRBJ1-1 and V is TRBV5-1; D may be TRBD1 (6 bases). Germline lookup yields CDR1 SGHRS and CDR2 YFSETQ. V was shortened by 0 bases and J by 1 base, with 10 bases between the two germline ends. The CDR3 length is 15 residues. CDR3 nucleotides: TGCGCCAGCAGCTTGGACGGACAGTGGAACACTGAAGCTTTCTTT. Translating gives CASSLDGQWNTEAFF.

The chain joins TRBV19 to TRBJ2-7; 12 nucleotides match TRBD2. The V and J ends lost 3 bases and 6 bases, in that order; junction bases with no gene match: 3. The CDR3 is 14 residues long. Looked up from germline, CDR1 is LNHDA and CDR2 is SQIVND (reference sequence). The CDR3 protein is CASSIASGGAEQYF. Written as DNA, the CDR3 is TGTGCCAGTAGTATCGCTAGCGGGGGGGCCGAGCAGTACTTC.

This rearrangement joins TRBV20-1 to TRBJ1-6, with TRBD1 matching over 7 bases. After removal of 3 bases from V and 2 bases from J, the junction contained 4 bases not matched to a gene. Germline CDR1 is DFQATT and CDR2 is SNEGSKA (reference sequence). The length of the CDR3 is 15 residues. The CDR3 bases are TGCAGTGCTAGGCTAACAGGGGCCTATAATTCACCCCTCCACTTT. The encoded protein is CSARLTGAYNSPLHF.

At least ten counts were recorded for this clonotype. The rearrangement uses TRBV10-3 and TRBJ1-2, with 7 positions matching TRBD1. Per germline, CDR1 ENHRY and CDR2 SYGVKD. The J segment lost 7 bases and the V segment lost 8 bases, leaving 10 bases of the junction unmatched. This CDR3 is built from 13 residues. CDR3 DNA: TGTGCCATCCGGAGGGAAGGGGGCACTGGCTACACCTTC. It yields the protein CAIRREGGTGYTF.

This rearrangement joins TRBV6-1 to TRBJ2-1, with TRBD2 matching over 11 bases. V trimming: 5 bases; J trimming: 4 bases; junction bases outside the gene matches: 4. The CDR3 is 15 residues long. Germline CDR1 reads MNHNS; CDR2 reads SASEGT. The DNA of the CDR3 is TGTGCCAGCAGTCTCACTAGCGGGGGATACAATGAGCAGTTCTTC. This encodes CASSLTSGGYNEQFF.

There are many counts of this clonotype. The DNA of the CDR3 is TGTGCCAGCAGCTTGGGGAGTTGGGAGACCCAGTACTTC. It codes for CASSLGSWETQYF. The V and J genes are TRBV5-4 and TRBJ2-5; D is unresolved. This CDR3 is 13 amino acids long. Looked up from germline, CDR1 is SGHNT and CDR2 is YYREEE (reference sequence). Trimming removed 0 bases from V and 5 bases from J, with 8 bases in between.

In its sample, this clonotype was seen once. This rearrangement joins TRBV24-1 to TRBJ2-5; D gene uncertain. V dropped 5 bases and J dropped 1 base, with 10 bases sitting between them. The CDR3 is made up of 14 amino acids. Germline loops: CDR1 KGHDR, CDR2 SFDVKD. The CDR3 coding sequence is TGTGCCACCAGTGCGGACGGTTTCCAAGAGACCCAGTACTTC. This encodes CATSADGFQETQYF.

The genes are TRBV2 and TRBJ2-1; D is undetermined. V lost 6 bases and J lost 10, with 13 bases in between. The CDR3 runs 12 residues. Germline V gene data show CDR1 as SNHLY and CDR2 as FYNNEI. CDR3: CASSSLLSEQFF. The CDR3 DNA reads as TGTGCCAGCAGCTCCCTTCTCAGCGAGCAGTTCTTC.

The chain joins TRBV7-3 to TRBJ1-2; TRBD1 aligns across 8 bases. The length of the CDR3 is 14 residues. V dropped 6 bases and J dropped 4; count of bases not matched to a gene: 7. Per the germline V gene, CDR1 is SGHTA and CDR2 is FQGTGA. The CDR3 bases are TGTGCCAGCAGTCCCTCGGGACAGGCCTATGGCTACACCTTC. It encodes CASSPSGQAYGYTF.

The CDR3 DNA reads TGTGCCACCGGTAATTCCTACAATGAGCAGTTCTTC. Translation: CATGNSYNEQFF. The gene calls are TRBV7-9 and TRBJ2-1; D gene uncertain. The CDR3 loop spans 12 amino acids. The germline V gene has CDR1 SEHNR and CDR2 FQNEAQ (reference sequence). V gave up 10 bases and J gave up 1 base, with 8 bases separating them.

The chain employs TRBV20-1 and TRBJ1-2; D not certain. The germline V gene encodes CDR1 DFQATT and CDR2 SNEGSKA (reference sequence). V lost 6 bases, J lost 2 bases, and 10 bases lay in between. This CDR3 comprises 12 residues. CDR3 in DNA: TGCAGTGCCAGTGCCGAAAACTATGGCTACACCTTC. Its protein product is CSASAENYGYTF.

V is TRBV10-3 and J is TRBJ2-2; weak D call: TRBD2 (10 bases). CDR1 ENHRY and CDR2 SYGVKD come from the germline V gene. Trimming stripped 8 bases from V and 2 bases from J, with 21 bases between. The CDR3 sequence is 17 residues long. In nucleotides, the CDR3 is TGTGCCATCTTTAGCGGGGGGACAGGGCCTAACACCGGGGAGCTGTTTTTT. Translating gives CAIFSGGTGPNTGELFF.

This clonotype was detected many times. V and J are TRBV12-3 or TRBV12-4 and TRBJ1-5; D is uncertain. V lost 3 bases and J lost 2, with 11 bases in between. The CDR3 totals 15 residues. CDR3 amino acids: CASSFLRFGNQPQHF. The CDR3 DNA follows: TGTGCCAGCAGTTTCCTCCGGTTCGGCAATCAGCCCCAGCATTTT.

This clonotype showed up just a few times. The chain employs TRBV27 and TRBJ2-7; perhaps TRBD1 as D (6 bases). In germline, CDR1 is MNHEY, CDR2 SMNVEV (reference sequence). Trimming cost V 4 bases and J 2 bases, with 12 bases left between them. The CDR3 covers 14 residues. CDR3 in DNA: TGTGCCAGCAGTTATCAGGGGAAACCCTACGAGCAGTACTTC. It specifies CASSYQGKPYEQYF.

J is TRBJ2-1 and V is TRBV11-2; either TRBD1 or TRBD2 may fit D (5 bases each). Germline CDR1 SGHAT, CDR2 FQNNGV. CDR3 size: 15 residues. Trimming removed 4 bases at V and 7 bases at J, with 17 bases between. The DNA of the CDR3 is TGTGCCAGCAGCTCGGGGACGGTTGTGGGAAATGAGCAGTTCTTC. The encoded protein is CASSSGTVVGNEQFF.

The V call is TRBV6-5, the J call TRBJ1-2, with a possible D match to TRBD1 (6 bases). The CDR3 sequence is 13 residues long. Germline CDR1 is MNHEY and CDR2 is SVGAGI. Trimming left V 1 base short and J 4 bases short, with 7 bases between. The CDR3 nucleotides read TGTGCCAGCAGTTACTTACAGGGCTATGGCTACACCTTC. It translates to CASSYLQGYGYTF.

This clonotype was counted at least ten times. Here the CDR3 reads CASSDRTGSYEQYF. The CDR3 DNA reads as TGTGCCAGTAGTGATAGGACAGGCTCCTACGAGCAGTACTTC. This sequence joins TRBV19 and TRBJ2-7; TRBD1 matches at 7 bases. V was pared by 5 bases and J by 0 bases, with 4 bases of the junction left unmatched. The CDR3 extends over 14 amino acids. Germline V gene lookup returns CDR1 LNHDA and CDR2 SQIVND (reference sequence).

This clonotype was found a few times. V is TRBV7-3 and J is TRBJ1-3, with 11 bases identical to TRBD1. The CDR3 sequence is 16 residues long. V dropped 5 bases and J dropped 2; count of bases not matched to a gene: 5. Germline V gives CDR1 SGHTA, CDR2 FQGTGA. CDR3 in DNA: TGTGCCAGCAGCACCGCGGACAGGGGGCCTGGAAACACCATATATTTT. Protein: CASSTADRGPGNTIYF.

This clonotype was seen a few times. One junction end disagrees with the germline gene, perhaps due to a read error. The V gene is TRBV7-3, the J gene TRBJ1-1; D not resolved. Germline V gives CDR1 SGHTA, CDR2 FQGTGA. The CDR3 is 13 residues long. CDR3 DNA: TGTGCCAGCAGTTTAATAGGTACCACTGAAGCTTTCTTT. Encoded protein: CASSLIGTTEAFF.